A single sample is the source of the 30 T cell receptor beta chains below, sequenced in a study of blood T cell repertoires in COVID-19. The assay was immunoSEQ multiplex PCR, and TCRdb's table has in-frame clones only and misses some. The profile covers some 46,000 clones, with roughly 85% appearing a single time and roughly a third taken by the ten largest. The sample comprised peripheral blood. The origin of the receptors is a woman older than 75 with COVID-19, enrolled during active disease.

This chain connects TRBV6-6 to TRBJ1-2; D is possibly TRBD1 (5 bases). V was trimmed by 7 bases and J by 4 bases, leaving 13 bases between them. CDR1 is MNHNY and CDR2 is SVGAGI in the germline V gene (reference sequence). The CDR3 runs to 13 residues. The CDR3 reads CASNPGGFYGYTF. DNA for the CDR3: TGTGCCAGCAACCCCGGGGGTTTCTATGGCTACACCTTC.

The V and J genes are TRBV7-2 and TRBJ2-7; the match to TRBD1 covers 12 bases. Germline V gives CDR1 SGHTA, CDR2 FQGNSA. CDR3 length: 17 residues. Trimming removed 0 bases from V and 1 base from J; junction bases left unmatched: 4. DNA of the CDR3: TGTGCCAGCAGCTTAGCGCCGGGACAGGGGGCGTCCTACGAGCAGTACTTC. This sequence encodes CASSLAPGQGASYEQYF.

CDR3 in amino acids: CASTQTSGRAGETQYF. The DNA for the CDR3 is TGTGCCAGCACCCAAACTAGCGGGAGGGCCGGGGAGACCCAGTACTTC. The rearrangement joins TRBV7-9 to TRBJ2-5, with TRBD2 matching 13 bases. CDR1 and CDR2 from the germline V gene are SEHNR and FQNEAQ (reference sequence). Trimming cost V 7 bases and J 5 bases; bases outside gene matches: 10. This CDR3 contains 16 residues.

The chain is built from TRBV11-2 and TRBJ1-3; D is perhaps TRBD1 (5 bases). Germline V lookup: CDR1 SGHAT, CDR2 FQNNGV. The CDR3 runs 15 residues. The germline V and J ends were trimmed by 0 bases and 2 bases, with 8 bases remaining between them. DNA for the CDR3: TGTGCCAGCAGCTTAGATCAGGGCGCTGGAAACACCATATATTTT. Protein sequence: CASSLDQGAGNTIYF.

The CDR3 bases are TGTGCCAGCTCAAAGACTAGCGGGGGTAGAACAGATACGCAGTATTTT. This translates into CASSKTSGGRTDTQYF. This chain uses TRBV18 with TRBJ2-3, with 12 nucleotides matching TRBD2. The CDR3 loop spans 16 amino acids. The J segment lost 3 bases and the V segment lost 5 bases, leaving 6 bases of the junction unmatched. Germline assignment: CDR1 KGHSH and CDR2 LQKENI.

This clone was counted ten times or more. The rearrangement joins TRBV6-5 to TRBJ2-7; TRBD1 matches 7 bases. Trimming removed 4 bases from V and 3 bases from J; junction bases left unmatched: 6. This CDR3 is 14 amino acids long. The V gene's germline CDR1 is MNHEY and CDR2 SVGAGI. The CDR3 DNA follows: TGTGCCAGCAGTTCGGGGACAGAATTCTACGAGCAGTACTTC. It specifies CASSSGTEFYEQYF.

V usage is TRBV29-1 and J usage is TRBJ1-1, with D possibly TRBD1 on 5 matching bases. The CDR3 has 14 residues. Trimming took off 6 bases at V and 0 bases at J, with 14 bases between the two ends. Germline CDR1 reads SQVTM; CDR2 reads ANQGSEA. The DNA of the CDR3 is TGCAGCGTCGACAGTCAGATAATGAACACTGAAGCTTTCTTT. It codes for CSVDSQIMNTEAFF. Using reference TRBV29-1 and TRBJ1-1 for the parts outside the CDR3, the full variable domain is SAVISQKPSRDICQRGTSLTIQCQVDSQVTMMFWYRQQPGQSLTLIATANQGSEATYESGFVIDKFPISRPNLTFSTLTVSNMSPEDSSIYLCSVDSQIMNTEAFFGQGTRLTVV.

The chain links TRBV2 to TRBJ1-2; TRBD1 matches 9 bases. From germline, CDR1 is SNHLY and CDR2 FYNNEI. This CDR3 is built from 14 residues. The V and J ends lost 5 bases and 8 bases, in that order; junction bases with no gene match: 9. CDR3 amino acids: CASSIRTGDQGYTF. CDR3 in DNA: TGTGCCAGCAGTATTCGGACAGGGGATCAAGGCTACACCTTC.

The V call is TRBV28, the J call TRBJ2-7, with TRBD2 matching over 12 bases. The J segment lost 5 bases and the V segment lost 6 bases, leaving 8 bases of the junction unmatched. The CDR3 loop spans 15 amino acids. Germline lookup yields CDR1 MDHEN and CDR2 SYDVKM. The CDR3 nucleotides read TGTGCCAGCAGGCAGACTAGCGGGAGAAGCCACGAGCAGTACTTC. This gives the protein CASRQTSGRSHEQYF.

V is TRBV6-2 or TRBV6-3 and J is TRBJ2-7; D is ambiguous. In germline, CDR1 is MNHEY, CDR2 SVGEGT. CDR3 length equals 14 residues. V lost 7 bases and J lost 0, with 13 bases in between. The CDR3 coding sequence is TGTGCCAGCATCCCTACTTGGTTCTCCTACGAGCAGTACTTC. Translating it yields CASIPTWFSYEQYF.

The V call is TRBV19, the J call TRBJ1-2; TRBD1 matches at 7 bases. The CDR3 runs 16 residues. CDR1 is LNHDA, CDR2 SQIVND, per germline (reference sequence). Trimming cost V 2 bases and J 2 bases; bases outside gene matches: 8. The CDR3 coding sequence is TGTGCCAGTAGTATAAGGTCGGGACAGATCAACTATGGCTACACCTTC. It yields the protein CASSIRSGQINYGYTF.

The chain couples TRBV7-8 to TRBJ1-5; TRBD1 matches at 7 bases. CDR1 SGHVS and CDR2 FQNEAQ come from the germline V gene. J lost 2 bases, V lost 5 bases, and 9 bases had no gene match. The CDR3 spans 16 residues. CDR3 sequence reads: CASSPRWQGGNQPQHF. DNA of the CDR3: TGTGCCAGCAGCCCAAGATGGCAGGGGGGCAATCAGCCCCAGCATTTT.

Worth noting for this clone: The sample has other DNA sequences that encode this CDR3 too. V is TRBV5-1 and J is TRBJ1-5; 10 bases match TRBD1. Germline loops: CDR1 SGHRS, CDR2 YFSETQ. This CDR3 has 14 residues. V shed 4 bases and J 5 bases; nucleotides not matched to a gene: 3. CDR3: CASSPDRGDQPQHF. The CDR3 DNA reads TGCGCCAGCAGCCCGGACAGGGGGGATCAGCCCCAGCATTTT.

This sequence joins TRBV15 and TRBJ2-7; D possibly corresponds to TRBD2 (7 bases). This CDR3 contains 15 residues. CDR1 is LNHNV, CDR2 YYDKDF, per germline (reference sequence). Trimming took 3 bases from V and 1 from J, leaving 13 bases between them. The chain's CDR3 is CATSSGGARSYEQYF. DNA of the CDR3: TGTGCCACCAGCAGTGGGGGGGCAAGGTCCTACGAGCAGTACTTC. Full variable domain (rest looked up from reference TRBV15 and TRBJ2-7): DAMVIQNPRYQVTQFGKPVTLSCSQTLNHNVMYWYQQKSSQAPKLLFHYYDKDFNNEADTPDNFQSRRPNTSFCFLDIRSPGLGDTAMYLCATSSGGARSYEQYFGPGTRLTVT.

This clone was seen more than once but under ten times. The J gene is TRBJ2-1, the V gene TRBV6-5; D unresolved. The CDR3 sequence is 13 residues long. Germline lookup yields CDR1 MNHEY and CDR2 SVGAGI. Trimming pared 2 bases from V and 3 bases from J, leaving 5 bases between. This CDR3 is CASSYDFYNEQFF. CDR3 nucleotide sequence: TGTGCCAGCAGTTACGACTTCTACAATGAGCAGTTCTTC.

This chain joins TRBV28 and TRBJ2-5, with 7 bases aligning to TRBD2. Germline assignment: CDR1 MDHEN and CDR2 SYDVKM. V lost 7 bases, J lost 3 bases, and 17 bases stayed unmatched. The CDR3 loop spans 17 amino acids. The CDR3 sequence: CASIQTRVGGGKETQYF. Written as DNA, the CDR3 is TGTGCCAGCATCCAAACCCGGGTGGGCGGGGGAAAAGAGACCCAGTACTTC.

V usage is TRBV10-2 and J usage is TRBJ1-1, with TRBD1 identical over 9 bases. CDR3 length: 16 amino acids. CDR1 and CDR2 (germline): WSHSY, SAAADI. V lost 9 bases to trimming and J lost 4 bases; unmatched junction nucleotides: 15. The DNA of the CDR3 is TGCGCCAGTTTATCGACAGGGGGGGCTGGTAGCACTGAAGCTTTCTTT. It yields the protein CASLSTGGAGSTEAFF.

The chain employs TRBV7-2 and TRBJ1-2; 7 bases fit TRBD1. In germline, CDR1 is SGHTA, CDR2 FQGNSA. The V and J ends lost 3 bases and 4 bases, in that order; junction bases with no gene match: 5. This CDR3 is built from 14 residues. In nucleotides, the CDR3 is TGTGCCAGCAGCTTTACAGGGGTCAGCTATGGCTACACCTTC. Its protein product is CASSFTGVSYGYTF.

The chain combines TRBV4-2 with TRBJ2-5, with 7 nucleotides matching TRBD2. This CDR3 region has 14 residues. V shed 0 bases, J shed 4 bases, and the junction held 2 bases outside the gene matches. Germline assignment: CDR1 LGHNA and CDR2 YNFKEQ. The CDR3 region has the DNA TGTGCCAGCAGCCAAGATGGGAGGGGAGAGACCCAGTACTTC. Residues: CASSQDGRGETQYF.

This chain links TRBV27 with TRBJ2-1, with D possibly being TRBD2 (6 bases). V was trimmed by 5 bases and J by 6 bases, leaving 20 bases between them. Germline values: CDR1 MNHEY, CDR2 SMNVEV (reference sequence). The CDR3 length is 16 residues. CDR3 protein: CASSPHLIGTSNEQFF. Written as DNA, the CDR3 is TGTGCCAGCAGTCCCCACCTGATCGGGACTTCCAATGAGCAGTTCTTC.

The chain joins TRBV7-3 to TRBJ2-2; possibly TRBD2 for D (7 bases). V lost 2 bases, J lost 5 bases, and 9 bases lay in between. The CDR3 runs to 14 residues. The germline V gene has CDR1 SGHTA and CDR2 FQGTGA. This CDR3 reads CASSLRGATGELFF. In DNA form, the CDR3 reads TGTGCCAGCAGCTTACGGGGGGCTACCGGGGAGCTGTTTTTT.

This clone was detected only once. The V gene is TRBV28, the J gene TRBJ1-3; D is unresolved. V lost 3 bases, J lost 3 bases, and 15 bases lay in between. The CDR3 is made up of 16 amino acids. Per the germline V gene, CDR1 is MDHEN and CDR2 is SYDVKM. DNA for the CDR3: TGTGCCAGCAGTTTCGCCCGCGCAGGAGGTGGAAACACCATATATTTT. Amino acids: CASSFARAGGGNTIYF.

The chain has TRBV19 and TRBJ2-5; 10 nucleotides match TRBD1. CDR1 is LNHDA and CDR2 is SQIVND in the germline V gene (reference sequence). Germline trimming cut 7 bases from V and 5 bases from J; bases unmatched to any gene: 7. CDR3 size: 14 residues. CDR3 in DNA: TGTGCCAGTACCTTTTCGGGACAGGGGGAGACCCAGTACTTC. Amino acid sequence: CASTFSGQGETQYF.

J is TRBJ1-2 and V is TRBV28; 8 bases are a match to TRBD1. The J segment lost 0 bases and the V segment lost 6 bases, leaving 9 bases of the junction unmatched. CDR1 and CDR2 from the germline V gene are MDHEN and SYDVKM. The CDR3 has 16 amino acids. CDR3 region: CASRPTGARPNYGYTF. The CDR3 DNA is TGTGCCAGCAGGCCGACAGGGGCCCGGCCTAACTATGGCTACACCTTC.

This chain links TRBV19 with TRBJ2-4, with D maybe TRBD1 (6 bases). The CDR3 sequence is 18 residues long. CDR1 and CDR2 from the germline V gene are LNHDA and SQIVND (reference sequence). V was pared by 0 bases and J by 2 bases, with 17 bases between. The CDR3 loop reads CASSIDLKDSLPKNIQYF. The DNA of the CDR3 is TGTGCCAGTAGTATAGATCTGAAGGACAGCCTTCCCAAAAACATTCAGTACTTC.

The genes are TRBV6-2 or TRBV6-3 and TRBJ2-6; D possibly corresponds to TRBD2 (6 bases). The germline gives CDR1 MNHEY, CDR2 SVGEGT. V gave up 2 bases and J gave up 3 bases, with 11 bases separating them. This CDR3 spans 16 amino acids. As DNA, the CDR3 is TGTGCCAGCAGTTACGGAGGGGCTGGTGGGGCCAACGTCCTGACTTTC. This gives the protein CASSYGGAGGANVLTF.

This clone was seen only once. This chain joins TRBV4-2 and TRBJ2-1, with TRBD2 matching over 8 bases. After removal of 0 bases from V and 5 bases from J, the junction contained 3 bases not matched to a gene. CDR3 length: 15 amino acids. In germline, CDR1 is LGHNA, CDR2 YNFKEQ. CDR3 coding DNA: TGTGCCAGCAGCCAAGAACTAGCGGTCAACAATGAGCAGTTCTTC. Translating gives CASSQELAVNNEQFF.

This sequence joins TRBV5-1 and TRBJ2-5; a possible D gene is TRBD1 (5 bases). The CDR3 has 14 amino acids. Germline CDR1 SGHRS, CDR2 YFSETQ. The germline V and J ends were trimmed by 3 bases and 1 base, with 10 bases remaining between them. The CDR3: CASSWTRTQETQYF. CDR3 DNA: TGCGCCAGCAGCTGGACACGGACCCAAGAGACCCAGTACTTC.

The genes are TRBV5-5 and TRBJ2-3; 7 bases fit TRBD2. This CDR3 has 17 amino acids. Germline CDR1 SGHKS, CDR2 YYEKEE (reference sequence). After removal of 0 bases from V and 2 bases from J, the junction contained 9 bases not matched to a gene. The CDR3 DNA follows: TGTGCCAGCAGCTTGGCGAGGGGAGGGCGGGCCACAGATACGCAGTATTTT. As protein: CASSLARGGRATDTQYF.

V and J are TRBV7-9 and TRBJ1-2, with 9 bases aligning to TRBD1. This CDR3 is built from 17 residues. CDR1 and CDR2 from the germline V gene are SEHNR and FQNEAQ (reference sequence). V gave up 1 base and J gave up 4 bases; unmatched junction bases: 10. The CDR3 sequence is CASSLGGTGKDLYGYTF. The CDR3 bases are TGTGCCAGCAGCTTAGGAGGGACAGGGAAGGATCTCTATGGCTACACCTTC. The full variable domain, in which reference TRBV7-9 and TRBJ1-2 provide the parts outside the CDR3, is DTGVSQNPRHKITKRGQNVTFRCDPISEHNRLYWYRQTLGQGPEFLTYFQNEAQLEKSRLLSDRFSAERPKGSFSTLEIQRTEQGDSAMYLCASSLGGTGKDLYGYTFGSGTRLTVV.